This TCR beta chain was identified in a study of blood T cells in healthy people across ages. V lost 3 bases and J 1 base, leaving 15 bases between the germline ends. CDR3 length equals 16 residues. CDR1 is ENHRY and CDR2 is SYGVKD in the germline V gene. Details on this clonotype: Its antigen remains unknown.

The donors, all healthy, were Caucasians living in Russia, aged roughly 6 to 100. Whole-study results and caveats: Long-lived donors exceeded aged donors in naive CD4+ cells and diversity.

A second PCR, run for about 6 to 11 cycles, used a sample-barcoded 5' primer plus a J-beta primer mix. No fewer than 2.5 million CDR3-containing paired-end reads came from each sample. Each CDR3 protein is one row after TCRdb ran MiXCR on the 5' RACE reads. The sample holds fewer than 1,000,000 distinct CDR3 sequences, around 45% seen once. This TCR was sampled from a man aged 60 to 75 in good health. Specimen: blood. This sequence joins TRBV10-3 and TRBJ1-1; D gene ambiguous. CDR3 residues: CAISEWVETENTEAFF. The DNA for the CDR3 is TGTGCCATCAGTGAATGGGTCGAGACGGAGAACACTGAAGCTTTCTTT.